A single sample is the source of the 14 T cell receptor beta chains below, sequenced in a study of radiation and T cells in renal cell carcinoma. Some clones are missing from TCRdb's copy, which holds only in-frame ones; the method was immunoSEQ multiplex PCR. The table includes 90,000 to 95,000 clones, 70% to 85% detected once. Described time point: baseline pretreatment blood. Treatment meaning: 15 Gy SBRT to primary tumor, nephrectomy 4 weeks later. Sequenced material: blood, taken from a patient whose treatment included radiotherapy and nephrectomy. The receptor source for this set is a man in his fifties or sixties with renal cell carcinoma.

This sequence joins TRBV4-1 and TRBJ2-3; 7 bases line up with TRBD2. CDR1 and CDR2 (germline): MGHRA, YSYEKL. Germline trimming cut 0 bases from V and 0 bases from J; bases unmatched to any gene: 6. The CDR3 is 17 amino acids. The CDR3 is CASSQDGGSSSTDTQYF. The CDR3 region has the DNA TGCGCCAGCAGCCAAGACGGGGGGAGCTCTAGCACAGATACGCAGTATTTT.

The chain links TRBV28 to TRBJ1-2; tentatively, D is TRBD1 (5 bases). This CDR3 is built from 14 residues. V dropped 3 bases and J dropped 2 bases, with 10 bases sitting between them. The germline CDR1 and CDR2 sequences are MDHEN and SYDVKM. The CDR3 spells CASSLAGQNYGYTF. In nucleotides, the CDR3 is TGTGCCAGCAGTTTGGCAGGGCAAAACTATGGCTACACCTTC.

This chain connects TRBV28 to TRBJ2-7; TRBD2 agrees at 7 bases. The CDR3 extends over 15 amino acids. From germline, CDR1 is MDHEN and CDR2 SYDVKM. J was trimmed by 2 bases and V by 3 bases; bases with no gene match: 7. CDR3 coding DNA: TGTGCCAGCAGTTTTCGGGGGGATAAACCCTACGAGCAGTACTTC. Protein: CASSFRGDKPYEQYF.

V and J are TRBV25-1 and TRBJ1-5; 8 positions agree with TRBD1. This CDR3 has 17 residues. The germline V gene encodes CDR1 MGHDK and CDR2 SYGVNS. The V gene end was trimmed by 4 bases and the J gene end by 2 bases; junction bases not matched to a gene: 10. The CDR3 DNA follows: TGTGCCAGCAGTGGAGAGGGACAGGTATTCGGCAATCAGCCCCAGCATTTT. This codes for CASSGEGQVFGNQPQHF. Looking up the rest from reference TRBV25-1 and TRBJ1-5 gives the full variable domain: EADIYQTPRYLVIGTGKKITLECSQTMGHDKMYWYQQDPGMELHLIHYSYGVNSTEKGDLSSESTVSRIRTEHFPLTLESARPSHTSQYLCASSGEGQVFGNQPQHFGDGTRLSIL.

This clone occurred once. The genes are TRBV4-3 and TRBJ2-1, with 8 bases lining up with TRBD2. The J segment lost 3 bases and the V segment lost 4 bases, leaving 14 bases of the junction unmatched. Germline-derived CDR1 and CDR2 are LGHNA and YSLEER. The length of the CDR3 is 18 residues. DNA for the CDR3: TGCGCCAGCAGCCGAGATGCTCTGCCTAGCGGGCTCTACAATGAGCAGTTCTTC. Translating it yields CASSRDALPSGLYNEQFF.

CDR3 in amino acids: CASSHSGGTSETQYF. The CDR3 nucleotides are TGCGCCAGCAGCCACAGCGGCGGGACCTCAGAGACCCAGTACTTC. The chain couples TRBV5-1 to TRBJ2-5; TRBD2 might be the D (6 bases). The CDR3 length is 15 residues. Between the trimmed V and J ends, which lost 4 bases and 4 bases, there was a span of 17 bases. Germline V gene data show CDR1 as SGHRS and CDR2 as YFSETQ.

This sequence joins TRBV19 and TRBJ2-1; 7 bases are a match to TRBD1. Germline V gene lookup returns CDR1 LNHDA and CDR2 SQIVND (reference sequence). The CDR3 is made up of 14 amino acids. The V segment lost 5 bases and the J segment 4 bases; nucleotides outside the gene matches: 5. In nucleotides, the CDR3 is TGTGCCAGTAGTTATGGGACAGAGTACAATGAGCAGTTCTTC. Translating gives CASSYGTEYNEQFF.

CDR3 in DNA: TGTGCCAGCAGCCACAGGGCTACTAGCACAGATACGCAGTATTTT. Residues: CASSHRATSTDTQYF. V and J are TRBV7-6 and TRBJ2-3; the D gene is possibly TRBD1 (6 bases). CDR3 length equals 15 residues. Per germline, CDR1 SGHVS and CDR2 FNYEAQ. V was pared by 5 bases and J by 0 bases, with 12 bases between. Based on the CDR3 plus reference TRBV7-6 and TRBJ2-3, the full variable domain is GAGVSQSPRYKVTKRGQDVALRCDPISGHVSLYWYRQALGQGPEFLTYFNYEAQQDKSGLPNDRFSAERPEGSISTLTIQRTEQRDSAMYRCASSHRATSTDTQYFGPGTRLTVL.

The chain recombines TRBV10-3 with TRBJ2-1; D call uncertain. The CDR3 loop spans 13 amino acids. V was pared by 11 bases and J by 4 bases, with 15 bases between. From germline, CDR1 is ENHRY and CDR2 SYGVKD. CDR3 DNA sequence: TGTGCCCATAGGATAGGGCTATACAATGAGCAGTTCTTC. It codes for CAHRIGLYNEQFF.

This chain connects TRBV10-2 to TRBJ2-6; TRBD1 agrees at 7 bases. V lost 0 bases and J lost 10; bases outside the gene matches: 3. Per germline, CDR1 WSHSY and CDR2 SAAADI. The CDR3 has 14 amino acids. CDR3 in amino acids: CASSESGTENVLTF. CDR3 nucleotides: TGCGCCAGCAGTGAGTCCGGGACAGAAAACGTCCTGACTTTC.

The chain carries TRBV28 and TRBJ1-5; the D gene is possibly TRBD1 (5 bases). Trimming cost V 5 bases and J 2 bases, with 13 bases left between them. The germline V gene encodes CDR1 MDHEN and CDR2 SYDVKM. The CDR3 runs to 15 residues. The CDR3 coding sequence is TGTGCCAGCAGTCCCCTCCGGGGGGGCAATCAGCCCCAGCATTTT. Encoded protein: CASSPLRGGNQPQHF.

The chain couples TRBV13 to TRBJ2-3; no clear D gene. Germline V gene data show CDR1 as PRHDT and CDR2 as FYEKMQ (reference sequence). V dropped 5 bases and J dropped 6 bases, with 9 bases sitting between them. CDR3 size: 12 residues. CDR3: CASSPYGDTQYF. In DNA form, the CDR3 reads TGTGCCAGCAGCCCCTATGGCGATACGCAGTATTTT. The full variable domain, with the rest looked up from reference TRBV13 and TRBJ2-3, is AAGVIQSPRHLIKEKRETATLKCYPIPRHDTVYWYQQGPGQDPQFLISFYEKMQSDKGSIPDRFSAQQFSDYHSELNMSSLELGDSALYFCASSPYGDTQYFGPGTRLTVL.

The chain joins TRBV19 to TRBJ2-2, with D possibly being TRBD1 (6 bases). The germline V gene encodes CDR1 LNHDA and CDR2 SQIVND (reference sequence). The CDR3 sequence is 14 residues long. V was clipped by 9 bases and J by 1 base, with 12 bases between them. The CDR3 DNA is TGTGCCAGCCTGGGACAAGGGAACACCGGGGAGCTGTTTTTT. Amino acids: CASLGQGNTGELFF.

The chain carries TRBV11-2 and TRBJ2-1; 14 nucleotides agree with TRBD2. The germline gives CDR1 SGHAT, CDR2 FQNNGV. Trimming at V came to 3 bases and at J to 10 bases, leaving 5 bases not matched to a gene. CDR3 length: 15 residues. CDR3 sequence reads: CASSFGLAGGGEQFF. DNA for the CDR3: TGTGCCAGCAGCTTTGGACTAGCGGGAGGAGGGGAGCAGTTCTTC. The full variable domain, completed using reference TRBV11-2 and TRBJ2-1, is EAGVAQSPRYKIIEKRQSVAFWCNPISGHATLYWYQQILGQGPKLLIQFQNNGVVDDSQLPKDRFSAERLKGVDSTLKIQPAKLEDSAVYLCASSFGLAGGGEQFFGPGTRLTVL.